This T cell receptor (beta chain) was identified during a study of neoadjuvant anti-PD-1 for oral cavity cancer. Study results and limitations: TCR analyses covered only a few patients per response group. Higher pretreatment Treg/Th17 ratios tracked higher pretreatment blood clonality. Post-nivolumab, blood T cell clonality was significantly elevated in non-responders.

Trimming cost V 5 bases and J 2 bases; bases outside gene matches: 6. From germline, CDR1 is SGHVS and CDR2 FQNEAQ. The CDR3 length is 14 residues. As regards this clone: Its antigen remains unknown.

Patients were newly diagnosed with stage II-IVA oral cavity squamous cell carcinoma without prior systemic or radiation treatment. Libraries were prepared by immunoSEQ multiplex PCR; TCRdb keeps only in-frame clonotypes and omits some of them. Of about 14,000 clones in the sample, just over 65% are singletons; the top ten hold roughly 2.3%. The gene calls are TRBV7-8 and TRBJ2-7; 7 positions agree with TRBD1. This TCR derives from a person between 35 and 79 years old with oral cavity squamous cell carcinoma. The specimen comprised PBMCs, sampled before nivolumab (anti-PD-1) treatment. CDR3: CASSPSDRPYEQYF. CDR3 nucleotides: TGTGCCAGCAGCCCGTCGGACAGGCCCTACGAGCAGTACTTC. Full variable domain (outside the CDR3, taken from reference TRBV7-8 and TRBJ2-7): GAGVSQSPRYKVAKRGQDVALRCDPISGHVSLFWYQQALGQGPEFLTYFQNEAQLDKSGLPSDRFFAERPEGSVSTLKIQRTQQEDSAVYLCASSPSDRPYEQYFGPGTRLTVT.